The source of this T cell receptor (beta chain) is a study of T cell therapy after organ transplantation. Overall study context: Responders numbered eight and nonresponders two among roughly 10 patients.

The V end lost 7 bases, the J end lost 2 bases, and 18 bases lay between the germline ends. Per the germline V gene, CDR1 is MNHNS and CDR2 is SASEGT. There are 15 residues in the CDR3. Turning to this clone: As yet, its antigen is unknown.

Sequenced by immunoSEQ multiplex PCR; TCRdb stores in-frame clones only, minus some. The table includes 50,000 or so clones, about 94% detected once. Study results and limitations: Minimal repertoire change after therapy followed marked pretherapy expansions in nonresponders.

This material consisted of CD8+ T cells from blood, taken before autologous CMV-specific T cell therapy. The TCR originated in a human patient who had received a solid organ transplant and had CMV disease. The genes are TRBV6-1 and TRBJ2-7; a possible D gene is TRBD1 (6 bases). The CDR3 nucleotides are TGTGCCAGCATACCAGGGGATCCCTCGGCCTACGAGCAGTACTTC. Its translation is CASIPGDPSAYEQYF.